The source of this T cell receptor beta chain is a study of blood T cell repertoires in COVID-19. Study-level background: Samples of COVID-19 (acute and convalescent) were obtained from the United States, Italy and Spain. The analysed material was cDNA or gDNA that came from T cells, B-cell-depleted T cells, or PBMCs.

Per the original methods: Estimation of nucleated cell counts relied on the amplification of reference gene primers. Clones were sequenced by immunoSEQ multiplex PCR, and TCRdb holds only the in-frame ones, with some missing. V and J calls and clone size are given by that table; D and trimming were obtained from the DNA. The table shows about 300,000 clones, with about nine tenths occurring only once. Clinical histories supplied by participants themselves formed the basis of cohort assignment. The sequence was obtained from a man younger than 40 who had recovered from COVID-19. Sequences were obtained from PBMCs or T cells enriched from blood (not recorded which).

The CDR3, as DNA: TGTGCCACCTGCCGACAGGGGAATCAGCCCCAGCATTTT. Protein sequence: CATCRQGNQPQHF. The rearrangement joins TRBV19 to TRBJ1-5, with TRBD1 matching over 8 bases. The CDR3 consists of 13 residues. Germline CDR1 is LNHDA and CDR2 is SQIVND (reference sequence). Germline trimming cut 10 bases from V and 4 bases from J; bases unmatched to any gene: 6.